This TCR beta chain was retrieved from a study of blood T cell repertoires in COVID-19. Those enrolled in Seattle joined during active infection and were followed longitudinally afterward. Original processing notes: Nucleated cell number was recorded as an estimate derived from reference gene primer amplification. Assay: immunoSEQ multiplex PCR; the TCRdb copy retains only in-frame clones and omits some. That table furnishes V, J and clone size, whereas the DNA furnished D and trimming. The sample lists 350,000 or so clones, around 88% seen once, with 1.5% to 2% in the top ten. Losses at the gene ends were 0 bases for V and 4 bases for J; bases not matched to a gene: 7. Germline CDR1 is MGHRA and CDR2 is YSYEKL. The CDR3 runs to 16 residues.

V gene TRBV4-1 combines with J gene TRBJ2-7; the match to TRBD1 covers 9 bases. The sequencing sample was made of peripheral blood. The sequence was obtained from a young woman with COVID-19, enrolled during active disease. In DNA form, the CDR3 reads TGCGCCAGCAGCCAAGAAGGCACAGGGGGCGGGTACGAGCAGTACTTC. As protein: CASSQEGTGGGYEQYF.